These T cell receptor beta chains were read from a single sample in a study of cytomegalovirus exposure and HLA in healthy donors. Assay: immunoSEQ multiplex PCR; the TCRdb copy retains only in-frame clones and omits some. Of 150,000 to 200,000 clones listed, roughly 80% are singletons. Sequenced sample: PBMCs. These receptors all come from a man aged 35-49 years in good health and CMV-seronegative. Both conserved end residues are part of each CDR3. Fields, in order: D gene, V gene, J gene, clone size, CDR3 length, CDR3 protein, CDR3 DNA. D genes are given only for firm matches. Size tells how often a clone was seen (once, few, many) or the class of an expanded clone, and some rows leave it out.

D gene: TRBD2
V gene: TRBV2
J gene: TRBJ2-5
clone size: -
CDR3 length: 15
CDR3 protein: CASSDRSGRGETQYF
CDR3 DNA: TGTGCCAGCAGTGATCGGAGCGGGAGAGGGGAGACCCAGTACTTC

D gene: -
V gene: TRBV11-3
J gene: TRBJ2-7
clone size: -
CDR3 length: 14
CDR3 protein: CASSIDRPPGEQYF
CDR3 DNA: TGTGCCAGCAGCATCGACAGGCCCCCGGGCGAGCAGTACTTC

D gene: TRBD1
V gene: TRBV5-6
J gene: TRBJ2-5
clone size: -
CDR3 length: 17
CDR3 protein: CASSVQQGAFDQETQYF
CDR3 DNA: TGTGCCAGCAGCGTACAACAGGGGGCGTTTGACCAAGAGACCCAGTACTTC

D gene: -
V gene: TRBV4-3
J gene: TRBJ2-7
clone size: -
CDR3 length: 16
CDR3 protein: CASSQDYSEVPYEQYF
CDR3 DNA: TGCGCCAGCAGCCAAGATTATTCGGAGGTGCCCTACGAGCAGTACTTC

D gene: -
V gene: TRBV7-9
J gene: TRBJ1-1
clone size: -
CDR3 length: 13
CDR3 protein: CASSPISGTEAFF
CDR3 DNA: TGTGCCAGCAGCCCTATCAGCGGCACTGAAGCTTTCTTT

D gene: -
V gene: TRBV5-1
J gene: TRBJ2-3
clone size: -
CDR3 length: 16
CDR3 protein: CASRVIRGESTDTQYF
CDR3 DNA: TGCGCCAGCAGAGTAATCAGGGGGGAAAGCACAGATACGCAGTATTTT

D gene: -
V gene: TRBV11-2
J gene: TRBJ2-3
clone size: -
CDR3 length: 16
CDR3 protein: CASSRGLGAVADTQYF
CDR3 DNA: TGTGCCAGCAGCCGAGGACTGGGGGCGGTTGCAGATACGCAGTATTTT

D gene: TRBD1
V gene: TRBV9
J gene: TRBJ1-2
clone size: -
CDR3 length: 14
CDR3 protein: CASSVSGGADGYTF
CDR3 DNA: TGTGCCAGCAGCGTTTCAGGGGGCGCAGATGGCTACACCTTC

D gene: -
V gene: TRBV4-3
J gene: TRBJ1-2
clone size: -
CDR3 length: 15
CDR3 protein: CASSQVEGARLGYTF
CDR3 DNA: TGCGCCAGCAGCCAAGTAGAAGGGGCGCGCCTTGGCTACACCTTC

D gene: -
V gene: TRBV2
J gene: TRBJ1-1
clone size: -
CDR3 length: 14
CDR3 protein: CASSGAVVFTEAFF
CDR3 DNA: TGTGCCAGCAGTGGGGCAGTCGTCTTCACTGAAGCTTTCTTT

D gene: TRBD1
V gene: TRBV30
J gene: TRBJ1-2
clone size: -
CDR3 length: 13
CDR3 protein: CAWNRGLIYGYTF
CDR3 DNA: TGTGCCTGGAACAGGGGCCTCATCTATGGCTACACCTTC

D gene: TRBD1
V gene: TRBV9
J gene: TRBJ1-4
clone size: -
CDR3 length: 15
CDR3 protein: CASSVAGGRIEKLFF
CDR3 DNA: TGTGCCAGCAGCGTAGCAGGGGGCAGGATTGAAAAACTGTTTTTT

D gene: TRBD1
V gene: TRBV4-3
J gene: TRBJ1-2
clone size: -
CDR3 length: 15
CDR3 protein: CASSQDRGTGGGYTF
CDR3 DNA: TGCGCCAGCAGCCAAGATCGAGGGACAGGGGGCGGCTACACCTTC

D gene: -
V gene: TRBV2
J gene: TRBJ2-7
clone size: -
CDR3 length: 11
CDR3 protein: CASSLDYEQYF
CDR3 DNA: TGTGCCAGCAGTTTAGACTACGAGCAGTACTTC

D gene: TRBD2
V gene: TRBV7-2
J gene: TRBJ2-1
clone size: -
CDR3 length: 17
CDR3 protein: CASSRRKASGGYNEQFF
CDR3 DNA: TGTGCCAGCAGCCGCCGGAAGGCTAGCGGGGGGTACAATGAGCAGTTCTTC

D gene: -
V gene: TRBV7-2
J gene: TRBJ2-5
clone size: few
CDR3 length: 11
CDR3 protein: CASSSQETQYF
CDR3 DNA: TGTGCCAGCAGCTCGCAAGAGACCCAGTACTTC

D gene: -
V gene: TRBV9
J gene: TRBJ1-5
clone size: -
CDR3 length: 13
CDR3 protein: CASSVEGDQPQHF
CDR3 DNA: TGTGCCAGCAGCGTAGAAGGGGATCAGCCCCAGCATTTT

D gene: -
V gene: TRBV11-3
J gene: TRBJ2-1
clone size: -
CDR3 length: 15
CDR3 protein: CASSLQGGRYNEQFF
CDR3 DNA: TGTGCCAGCAGCTTGCAGGGAGGACGCTACAATGAGCAGTTCTTC

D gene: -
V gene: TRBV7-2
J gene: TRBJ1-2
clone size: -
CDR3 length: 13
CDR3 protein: CASSTSLRDGYTF
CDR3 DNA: TGTGCCAGCAGCACCTCCCTGAGGGATGGCTACACCTTC

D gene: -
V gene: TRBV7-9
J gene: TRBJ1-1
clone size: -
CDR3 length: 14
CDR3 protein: CASRVGTMNTEAFF
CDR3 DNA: TGTGCCAGCAGGGTGGGCACGATGAACACTGAAGCTTTCTTT

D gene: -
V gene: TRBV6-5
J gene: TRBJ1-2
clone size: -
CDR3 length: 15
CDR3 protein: CASSYSIQGNYGYTF
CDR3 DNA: TGTGCCAGCAGTTACTCGATTCAGGGGAACTATGGCTACACCTTC

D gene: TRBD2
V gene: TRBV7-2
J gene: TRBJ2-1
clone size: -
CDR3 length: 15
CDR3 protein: CASSPGGSWDNEQFF
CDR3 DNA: TGTGCCAGCAGCCCCGGGGGGAGTTGGGACAATGAGCAGTTCTTC

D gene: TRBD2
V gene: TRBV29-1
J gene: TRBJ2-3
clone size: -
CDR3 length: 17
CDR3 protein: CSVEYLAGVGSTDTQYF
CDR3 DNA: TGCAGCGTTGAATATCTAGCGGGGGTTGGGAGCACAGATACGCAGTATTTT

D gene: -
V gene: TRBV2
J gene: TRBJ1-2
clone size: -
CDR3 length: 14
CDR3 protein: CASSLQGGHYGYTF
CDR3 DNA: TGTGCCAGCAGCCTCCAGGGTGGCCACTATGGCTACACCTTC

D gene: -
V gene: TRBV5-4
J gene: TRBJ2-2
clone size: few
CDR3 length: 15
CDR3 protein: CATRGRGANTGELFF
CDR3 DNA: TGTGCCACCCGAGGGAGGGGGGCGAACACCGGGGAGCTGTTTTTT

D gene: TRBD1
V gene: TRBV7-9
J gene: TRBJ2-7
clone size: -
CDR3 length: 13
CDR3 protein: CSSSATGAYEQYF
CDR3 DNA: TGTTCCAGCAGCGCGACAGGGGCCTACGAGCAGTACTTC

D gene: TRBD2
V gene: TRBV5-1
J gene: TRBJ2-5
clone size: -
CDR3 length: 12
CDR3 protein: CATRGGAETQYF
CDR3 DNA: TGCGCCACCCGGGGGGGCGCCGAGACCCAGTACTTC

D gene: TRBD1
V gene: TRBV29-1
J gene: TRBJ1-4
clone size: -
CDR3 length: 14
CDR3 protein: CSVEVDRGNEKLFF
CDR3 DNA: TGCAGCGTTGAGGTCGACAGGGGGAATGAAAAACTGTTTTTT

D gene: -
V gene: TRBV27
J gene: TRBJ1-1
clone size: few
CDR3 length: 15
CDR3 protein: CASSLYGAPNTEAFF
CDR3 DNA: TGTGCCAGCAGTTTATATGGGGCTCCAAACACTGAAGCTTTCTTT

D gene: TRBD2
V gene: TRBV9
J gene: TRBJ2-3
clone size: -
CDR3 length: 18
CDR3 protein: CASSPRSGGPSTTDTQYF
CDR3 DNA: TGTGCCAGCAGCCCTAGAAGCGGGGGGCCCTCGACCACAGATACGCAGTATTTT

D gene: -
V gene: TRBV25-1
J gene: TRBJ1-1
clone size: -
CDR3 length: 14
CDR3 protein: CASSQAGANTEAFF
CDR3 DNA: TGTGCCAGCAGCCAGGCGGGCGCAAACACTGAAGCTTTCTTT

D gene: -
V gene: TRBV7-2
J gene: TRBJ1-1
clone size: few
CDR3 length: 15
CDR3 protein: CASSLYDPRGTEAFF
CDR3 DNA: TGTGCCAGCAGCTTATACGACCCCAGGGGCACTGAAGCTTTCTTT

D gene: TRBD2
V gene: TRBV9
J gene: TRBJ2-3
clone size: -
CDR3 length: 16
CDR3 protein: CASSVGPAGGTDTQYF
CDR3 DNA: TGTGCCAGCAGCGTAGGCCCAGCGGGAGGCACAGATACGCAGTATTTT

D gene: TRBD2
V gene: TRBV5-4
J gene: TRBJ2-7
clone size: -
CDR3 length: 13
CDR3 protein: CASSTQRDYEQYF
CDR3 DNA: TGTGCCAGCAGTACCCAGCGGGACTACGAGCAGTACTTC

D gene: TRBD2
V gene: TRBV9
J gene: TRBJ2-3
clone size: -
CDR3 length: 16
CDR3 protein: CASSPRVSGYTDTQYF
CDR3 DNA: TGTGCCAGCAGCCCCCGGGTTAGCGGGTACACAGATACGCAGTATTTT

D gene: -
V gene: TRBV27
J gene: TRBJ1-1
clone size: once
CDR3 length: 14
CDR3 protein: CASSPLVANTEAFF
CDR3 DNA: TGTGCCAGCAGCCCCCTAGTCGCGAACACTGAAGCTTTCTTT

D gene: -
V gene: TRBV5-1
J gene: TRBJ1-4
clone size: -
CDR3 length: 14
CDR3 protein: CASTEQPTNEKLFF
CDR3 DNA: TGCGCCAGCACCGAACAACCAACTAATGAAAAACTGTTTTTT

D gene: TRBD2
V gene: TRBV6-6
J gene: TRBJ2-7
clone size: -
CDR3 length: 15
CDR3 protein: CASSTSGGKSYEQYF
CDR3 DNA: TGTGCCAGCAGTACTAGCGGGGGGAAGTCCTACGAGCAGTACTTC

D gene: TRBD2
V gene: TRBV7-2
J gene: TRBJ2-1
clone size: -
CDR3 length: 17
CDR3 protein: CASSLVPSGGLYNEQFF
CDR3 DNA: TGTGCCAGCAGCTTGGTGCCTAGCGGGGGTTTGTACAATGAGCAGTTCTTC

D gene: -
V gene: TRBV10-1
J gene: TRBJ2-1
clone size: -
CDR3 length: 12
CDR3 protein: CASSHTYNEQFF
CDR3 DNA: TGCGCCAGCAGTCACACCTACAATGAGCAGTTCTTC

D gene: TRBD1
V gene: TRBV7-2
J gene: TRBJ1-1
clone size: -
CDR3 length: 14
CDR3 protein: CASSTDRGRTEAFF
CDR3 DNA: TGTGCCAGCAGCACGGACAGGGGGCGGACTGAAGCTTTCTTT

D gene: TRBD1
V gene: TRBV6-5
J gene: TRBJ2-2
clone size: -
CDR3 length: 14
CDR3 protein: CASRGTGGPGELFF
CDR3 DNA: TGTGCCAGCAGGGGGACAGGGGGTCCCGGGGAGCTGTTTTTT

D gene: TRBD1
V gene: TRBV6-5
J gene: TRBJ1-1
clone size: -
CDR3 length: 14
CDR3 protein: CASNRGRVRTEAFF
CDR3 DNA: TGTGCCAGCAACAGGGGGCGGGTGCGAACTGAAGCTTTCTTT

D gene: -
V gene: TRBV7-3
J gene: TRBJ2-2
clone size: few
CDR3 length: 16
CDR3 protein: CASSLYTPPPAGELFF
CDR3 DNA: TGTGCCAGCAGCTTATATACACCGCCCCCCGCCGGGGAGCTGTTTTTT

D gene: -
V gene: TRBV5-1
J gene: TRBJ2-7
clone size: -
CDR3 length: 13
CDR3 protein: CASSLGQDGEQYF
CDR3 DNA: TGCGCCAGCAGCTTGGGACAGGACGGCGAGCAGTACTTC

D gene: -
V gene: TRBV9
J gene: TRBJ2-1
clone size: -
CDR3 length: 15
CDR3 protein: CASSVDLDRAHEQFF
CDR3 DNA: TGTGCCAGCAGCGTAGACCTCGATCGCGCCCATGAGCAGTTCTTC

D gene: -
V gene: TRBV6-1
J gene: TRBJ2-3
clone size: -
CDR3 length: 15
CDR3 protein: CASSDPGQITDTQYF
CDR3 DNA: TGTGCCAGCAGTGACCCCGGACAGATCACAGATACGCAGTATTTT

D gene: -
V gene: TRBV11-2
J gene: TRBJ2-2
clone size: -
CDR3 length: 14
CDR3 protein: CASSLDRGPGELFF
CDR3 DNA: TGTGCCAGCAGCTTAGACAGGGGCCCCGGGGAGCTGTTTTTT

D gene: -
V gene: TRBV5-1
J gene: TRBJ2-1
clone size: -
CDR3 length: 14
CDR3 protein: CASSVIRSYNEQFF
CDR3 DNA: TGCGCCAGCAGCGTCATCCGGTCCTACAATGAGCAGTTCTTC

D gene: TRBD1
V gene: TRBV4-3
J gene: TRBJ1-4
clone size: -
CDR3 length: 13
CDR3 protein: CASSRDRGEKLFF
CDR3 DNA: TGCGCCAGCAGCCGGGACAGGGGCGAAAAACTGTTTTTT

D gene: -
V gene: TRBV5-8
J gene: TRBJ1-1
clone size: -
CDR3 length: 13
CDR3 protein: CASSSSWRTEAFF
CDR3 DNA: TGTGCCAGCAGCTCTAGCTGGCGGACTGAAGCTTTCTTT

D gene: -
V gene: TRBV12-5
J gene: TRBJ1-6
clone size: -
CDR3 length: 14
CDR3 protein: CASGLLGARSPLHF
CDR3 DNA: TGTGCTAGTGGTTTGTTGGGGGCTCGGTCACCCCTCCACTTT

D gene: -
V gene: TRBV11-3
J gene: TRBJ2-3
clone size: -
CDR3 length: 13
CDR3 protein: CASSFGETDTQYF
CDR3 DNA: TGTGCCAGCAGCTTTGGGGAGACAGATACGCAGTATTTT

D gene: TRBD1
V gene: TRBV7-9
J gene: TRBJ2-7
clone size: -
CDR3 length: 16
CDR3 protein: CASSYGQGAPSYEQYF
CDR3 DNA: TGTGCCAGCAGCTACGGACAGGGGGCTCCCTCCTACGAGCAGTACTTC

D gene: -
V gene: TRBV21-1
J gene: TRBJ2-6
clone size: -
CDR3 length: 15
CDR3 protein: CAGQGADSGANVLTF
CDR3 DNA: TGTGCCGGACAGGGGGCGGACTCTGGGGCCAACGTCCTGACTTTC